The rows below give T cell receptor beta chains drawn from one sample of a study of somatic mutations in cytotoxic T cells in rheumatoid arthritis. Some clones are missing from TCRdb's copy, which holds only in-frame ones; the method was immunoSEQ multiplex PCR. Among 10,000 to 12,000 clones, about 88% were seen once, and the ten largest hold roughly 0.99%. What was sequenced was CD4+ T cells sorted from blood. The receptors were sampled from a woman aged 18-29 years with rheumatoid arthritis. Both conserved end residues are part of each CDR3. A D gene is named only where the DNA matches it firmly. Rows give clone size only sometimes, using once, few, many, or a class for an expanded clone.

J gene	clone size	V gene	D gene	CDR3 protein	CDR3 DNA
TRBJ2-7	NA	TRBV28	TRBD1	CASSSPRQGAREQYF	TGTGCCAGCAGCTCTCCGAGACAGGGGGCGAGGGAGCAGTACTTC
TRBJ2-2	NA	TRBV5-5	NA	CASSYGQSLNTGELFF	TGTGCCAGCAGCTATGGACAGTCCCTGAACACCGGGGAGCTGTTTTTT
TRBJ1-2	NA	TRBV7-2	NA	CASSQGTPQGYGYTF	TGTGCCAGCAGCCAGGGGACCCCACAGGGTTATGGCTACACCTTC
TRBJ1-1	NA	TRBV27	NA	CASSDRNTEAFF	TGTGCCAGCAGTGACAGGAACACTGAAGCTTTCTTT
TRBJ1-2	NA	TRBV19	NA	CASSIDPGGPVNYGYTF	TGTGCCAGTAGTATAGATCCAGGAGGGCCAGTCAACTATGGCTACACCTTC
TRBJ1-5	NA	TRBV10-3	NA	CAISDTPSNQPQHF	TGTGCCATCAGCGACACGCCTAGCAATCAGCCCCAGCATTTT
TRBJ2-7	once	TRBV7-9	NA	CASSEDTIYEQYF	TGTGCCAGCAGTGAGGACACAATCTACGAGCAGTACTTC
TRBJ2-7	NA	TRBV9	TRBD2	CASSPRTSGAYEQYF	TGTGCCAGCAGCCCTCGGACTAGCGGAGCCTACGAGCAGTACTTC
TRBJ1-2	NA	TRBV7-9	NA	CASSLVGAYGYTF	TGTGCCAGCAGCTTAGTGGGGGCCTATGGCTACACCTTC
TRBJ2-5	once	TRBV28	TRBD2	CASSPPIRPSGRSETQYF	TGTGCCAGCAGTCCCCCTATAAGGCCTAGCGGGAGATCAGAGACCCAGTACTTC
TRBJ2-5	NA	TRBV5-1	TRBD1	CASSSRTGGETQYF	TGCGCCAGCAGCTCTCGGACAGGGGGAGAGACCCAGTACTTC
TRBJ2-7	few	TRBV5-1	NA	CASSLDRATYEQYF	TGCGCCAGCAGCTTGGACAGGGCAACCTACGAGCAGTACTTC
TRBJ2-3	NA	TRBV4-3	TRBD2	CASSQGDWGTSGLTDTQYF	TGCGCCAGCAGCCAGGGCGATTGGGGGACTAGCGGACTCACAGATACGCAGTATTTT
TRBJ1-1	NA	TRBV4-1	NA	CASSQIWQMNTEAFF	TGCGCCAGCAGCCAAATATGGCAGATGAACACTGAAGCTTTCTTT
TRBJ1-5	NA	TRBV7-8	TRBD1	CASRPGQVGPQHF	TGTGCCAGCAGGCCGGGACAGGTTGGGCCCCAGCATTTT
TRBJ2-7	NA	TRBV11-2	TRBD2	CASSFTSGGTLTAYEQYF	TGTGCCAGCAGCTTCACAAGCGGGGGGACCCTCACGGCCTACGAGCAGTACTTC
TRBJ2-7	NA	TRBV27	TRBD2	CASGNLAGYYEQYF	TGTGCCAGCGGGAATCTAGCGGGATATTACGAGCAGTACTTC
TRBJ1-1	NA	TRBV29-1	NA	CSVGPTEAFF	TGCAGCGTGGGGCCCACTGAAGCTTTCTTT
TRBJ1-2	NA	TRBV27	NA	CASSLGQGNYGYTF	TGTGCCAGCAGTTTAGGTCAGGGGAACTATGGCTACACCTTC
TRBJ2-7	NA	TRBV15	NA	CATSSRGGSYEQYF	TGTGCCACCAGCTCGAGGGGGGGCTCCTACGAGCAGTACTTC
TRBJ2-2	few	TRBV4-3	TRBD2	CASSQGLAGDYTGELFF	TGCGCCAGCAGCCAAGGACTAGCGGGGGATTACACCGGGGAGCTGTTTTTT
TRBJ2-5	once	TRBV18	NA	CASSPGQTPYQETQYF	TGTGCCAGCTCACCGGGGCAGACTCCTTATCAAGAGACCCAGTACTTC
TRBJ2-6	NA	TRBV30	NA	CAWFSGNSGANVLTF	TGTGCCTGGTTTTCGGGAAACTCTGGGGCCAACGTCCTGACTTTC
TRBJ2-7	NA	TRBV28	NA	CASSPQLAWYEQYF	TGTGCCAGCAGCCCCCAGCTAGCGTGGTACGAGCAGTACTTC
TRBJ1-6	NA	TRBV4-3	NA	CASSQDEGRGWSPLHF	TGCGCCAGCAGCCAAGATGAGGGCAGGGGTTGGTCACCCCTCCACTTT
TRBJ2-3	once	TRBV2	NA	CASSERTDTQYF	TGTGCCAGCAGTGAGCGGACAGATACGCAGTATTTT
TRBJ1-6	NA	TRBV7-9	NA	CASSLAGAGGSPLHF	TGTGCCAGCAGCTTAGCAGGGGCCGGGGGTTCACCCCTCCACTTT
TRBJ1-2	NA	TRBV12-5	NA	CASGGPSGYTF	TGTGCTAGTGGTGGCCCCTCGGGCTACACCTTC
TRBJ2-2	NA	TRBV27	TRBD1	CASRIQGARTGELFF	TGTGCCAGCAGGATACAGGGGGCGCGCACCGGGGAGCTGTTTTTT